This TCR beta chain was observed in a study of T cell responses to AZD1222 COVID-19 vaccine. Study-level findings and limits: Among vaccine-associated CD4 TCRs, coverage spanned spike, with dominance at 160-218 and 743-854. Spike-specific TCR breadth and depth both grew after two AZD1222 doses.

Points on this clone: The target antigen is unknown.

The CDR3 runs 14 residues. V gave up 5 bases and J gave up 4 bases, with 16 bases separating them. Germline-derived CDR1 and CDR2 are SGHDT and YYEEEE. Some clones are missing from TCRdb's copy, which holds only in-frame ones; the method was immunoSEQ multiplex PCR. The sample lists over 50,000 clones; 65% to 85% were seen once. Sequencing used peripheral blood, obtained 28 days after the second AZD1222 dose. The receptor was isolated from an adult who received the AZD1222 COVID-19 vaccine. The chain uses TRBV5-6 and TRBJ2-7, with D maybe TRBD2 (7 bases). Here the CDR3 reads CASRVRGGKYEQYF. CDR3 in DNA: TGTGCCAGCAGAGTGAGGGGGGGAAAGTACGAGCAGTACTTC.